Listed here are 12 T cell receptor beta chains from one sample, sequenced in a study of T cells after yellow fever vaccination. One entry per CDR3 protein, called by TCRdb with MiXCR from the 5' RACE reads. This table holds 550,000 to 750,000 distinct CDR3 sequences, about 14% found once. Sequenced here: PBMCs, sampled on the day of the yellow fever booster vaccination. The source is a man under 40 who received the YFV17D yellow fever vaccine.

This clonotype was detected only a few times. The genes are TRBV5-1 and TRBJ2-7, with 7 bases fitting TRBD1. Trimming cost V 4 bases and J 2 bases; bases outside gene matches: 6. The CDR3 consists of 14 residues. Germline CDR1 is SGHRS and CDR2 is YFSETQ. The CDR3 nucleotides read TGCGCCAGCAGCGTAAGGGACAGCCCCTACGAGCAGTACTTC. Translating gives CASSVRDSPYEQYF.

Only one count was recorded for this clonotype. This rearrangement joins TRBV20-1 to TRBJ2-3, with 11 bases aligning to TRBD2. J lost 4 bases, V lost 6 bases, and 6 bases had no gene match. There are 14 residues in the CDR3. Per germline, CDR1 DFQATT and CDR2 SNEGSKA (reference sequence). The CDR3 DNA sequence: TGCAGTGCGGTAGCGGGAGGGCCTTCAGATACGCAGTATTTT. This codes for CSAVAGGPSDTQYF.

The gene calls are TRBV19 and TRBJ2-5; D might be TRBD2 (6 bases). This CDR3 is built from 16 residues. In germline, CDR1 is LNHDA, CDR2 SQIVND (reference sequence). V was cut by 1 base and J by 2 bases, with 14 bases left in between. CDR3 DNA sequence: TGTGCCAGTAGTATAGGGATAGCGGCAGCACAAGAGACCCAGTACTTC. Encoded protein: CASSIGIAAAQETQYF.

V usage is TRBV30 and J usage is TRBJ2-1; 10 bases agree with TRBD2. Germline V lookup: CDR1 GTSNPN, CDR2 SVGIG (reference sequence). Trimming took 4 bases from V and 10 from J; bases not matched to a gene: 16. The CDR3 extends over 16 amino acids. The chain's CDR3 is CAWTPLSGRGSGEQFF. The CDR3 DNA is TGTGCCTGGACCCCACTCAGCGGGAGGGGGTCTGGGGAGCAGTTCTTC.

J is TRBJ2-7 and V is TRBV19; 10 positions match TRBD2. This CDR3 region has 15 residues. V lost 4 bases, J lost 7 bases, and 10 bases stayed unmatched. In germline, CDR1 is LNHDA, CDR2 SQIVND (reference sequence). CDR3 residues: CASSTTSGTLLEQYF. The CDR3, as DNA: TGTGCCAGTAGTACAACTAGCGGGACGCTTTTGGAGCAGTACTTC.

This chain uses TRBV5-6 with TRBJ2-7, with 7 bases fitting TRBD1. The CDR3 has 17 residues. After removal of 4 bases from V and 2 bases from J, the junction contained 15 bases not matched to a gene. Germline V lookup: CDR1 SGHDT, CDR2 YYEEEE. The CDR3 DNA is TGTGCCAGCAGCCCGTACGTTTTGGACAGGCGGACCTACGAGCAGTACTTC. Translation gives CASSPYVLDRRTYEQYF.

This rearrangement joins TRBV4-2 to TRBJ2-1; perhaps D is TRBD1 or TRBD2 (5 bases each). Germline CDR1 and CDR2: LGHNA and YNFKEQ. V lost 1 base, J lost 9 bases, and 10 bases lay in between. This CDR3 has 13 amino acids. The CDR3 DNA reads TGTGCCAGCAGCCAAGGGGGGTCCCCTGAGCAGTTCTTC. Translation: CASSQGGSPEQFF.

This clonotype has a handful of counts. The chain uses TRBV10-2 and TRBJ2-2; tentative D call: TRBD1 (6 bases). V was cut by 1 base and J by 6 bases, with 15 bases left in between. Germline assignment: CDR1 WSHSY and CDR2 SAAADI. This CDR3 is 16 amino acids long. In DNA, the CDR3 is TGCGCCAGCAGTGAGTTAGCCGATTACAGGGCCGGGGAGCTGTTTTTT. Translating gives CASSELADYRAGELFF.

V is TRBV11-1 and J is TRBJ2-2; 13 bases align to TRBD2. The junction had 6 bases not matched to a gene; V was cut back by 5 bases and J by 0 bases. The CDR3 length is 18 residues. Germline V CDR1 and CDR2: SGHAT, FQDESV (reference sequence). The CDR3 region has the DNA TGTGCCAGCAGCCGACTAGCGGGAGGACTCGCGAACACCGGGGAGCTGTTTTTT. Translated: CASSRLAGGLANTGELFF.

Only a few counts were recorded for this clonotype. The rearrangement links TRBV30 to TRBJ2-7; 8 nucleotides match TRBD2. V lost 7 bases to trimming and J lost 2 bases; unmatched junction nucleotides: 10. From germline, CDR1 is GTSNPN and CDR2 SVGIG (reference sequence). The CDR3 extends over 14 amino acids. The CDR3 coding sequence is TGTGCCTCGAGCGGGGGCGGATACGCCTACGAGCAGTACTTC. It translates to CASSGGGYAYEQYF.

This clonotype was detected ten times or more. The chain employs TRBV7-9 and TRBJ2-1; D gene unclear. The CDR3 extends over 11 amino acids. V was clipped by 6 bases and J by 6 bases, with 6 bases between them. The germline V gene has CDR1 SEHNR and CDR2 FQNEAQ (reference sequence). CDR3 sequence (DNA): TGTGCCAGCAGTTTTATCAATGAGCAGTTCTTC. Residues: CASSFINEQFF.

The rearrangement joins TRBV29-1 to TRBJ2-5, with 12 bases identical to TRBD1. The CDR3 runs 13 residues. CDR1 is SQVTM and CDR2 is ANQGSEA in the germline V gene. The CDR3 bases are TGCAGTTGGGGACAGGGGGCTTATGAGACCCAGTACTTC. Encoded protein: CSWGQGAYETQYF.